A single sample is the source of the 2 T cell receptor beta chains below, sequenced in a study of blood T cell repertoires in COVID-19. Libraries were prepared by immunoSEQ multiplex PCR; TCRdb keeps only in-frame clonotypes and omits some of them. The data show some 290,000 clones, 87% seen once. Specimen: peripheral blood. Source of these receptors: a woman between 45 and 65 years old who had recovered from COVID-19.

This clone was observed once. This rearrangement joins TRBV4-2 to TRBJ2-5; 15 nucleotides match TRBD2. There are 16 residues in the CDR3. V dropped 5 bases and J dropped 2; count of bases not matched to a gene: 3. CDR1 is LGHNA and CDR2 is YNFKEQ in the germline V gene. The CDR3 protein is CASSTGTSGGQETQYF. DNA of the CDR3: TGTGCCAGCAGCACAGGGACTAGCGGGGGGCAAGAGACCCAGTACTTC.

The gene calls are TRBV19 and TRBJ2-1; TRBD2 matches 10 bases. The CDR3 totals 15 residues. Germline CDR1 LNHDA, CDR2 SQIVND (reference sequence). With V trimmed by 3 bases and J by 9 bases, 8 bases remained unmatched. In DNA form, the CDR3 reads TGTGCCAGTAGTATCCTTGGGACTAGCGTGGTTGAGCAGTTCTTC. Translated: CASSILGTSVVEQFF. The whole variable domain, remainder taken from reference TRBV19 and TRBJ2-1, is DGGITQSPKYLFRKEGQNVTLSCEQNLNHDAMYWYRQDPGQGLRLIYYSQIVNDFQKGDIAEGYSVSREKKESFPLTVTSAQKNPTAFYLCASSILGTSVVEQFFGPGTRLTVL.